The sequence of this T cell receptor (beta chain) was determined in a study of beta chain features in type 1 diabetes. General observations from the study: In all four CD4+ subsets, TCRB CDR3 length was significantly, moderately reduced in type 1 diabetes.

It was via CD45RO/CCR7/CD25/CD127/CD95/CD27 that CD4+ naive, central memory, regulatory and stem cell-like memory cells were sorted. From germline, CDR1 is LGHNA and CDR2 YSLEER. Between the trimmed V and J ends, which lost 1 base and 5 bases, there was a span of 8 bases. The CDR3 covers 13 residues. cDNA synthesis used the whole RNA isolate, giving expressed TCRB sequences. Here immunoSEQ multiplex PCR was the method, and the copy in TCRdb shows in-frame clones only, minus some. The sample lists some 350,000 clones; 9.6% were seen once. Regarding this clone: The antigen remains unidentified.

Sequenced: central memory CD4+ T cells from blood. This chain joins TRBV4-3 and TRBJ1-1; no definite D call. The clonotype was recovered from a man younger than 45 with type 1 diabetes. The CDR3 reads CASSQVGGTEAFF. DNA for the CDR3: TGCGCCAGCAGCCAAGTCGGTGGGACTGAAGCTTTCTTT.